This T cell receptor (beta chain) was obtained from a study of cytomegalovirus exposure and HLA in healthy donors. Generated by immunoSEQ multiplex PCR, the TCRdb table keeps only in-frame clones and is missing some. The sample includes over 150,000 clones, 95% to 96% of them seen just once. CDR3 length: 17 amino acids. Germline V CDR1 and CDR2: SGHTA, FQGNSA. V dropped 5 bases and J dropped 3 bases, with 20 bases sitting between them. The sequence came from a woman younger than 30 in good health and CMV-seronegative. This chain links TRBV7-2 with TRBJ2-1; weak D call: TRBD1 (6 bases). The sample taken for sequencing was PBMCs. DNA of the CDR3: TGTGCCAGCAGCCCAGGGGAGTTGGCAGGGATCTACAATGAGCAGTTCTTC. Translation gives CASSPGELAGIYNEQFF.